This is a list of T cell receptor beta chains from one sample in a study of shared clonotypes between healthy human individuals. Libraries were prepared by immunoSEQ multiplex PCR; TCRdb keeps only in-frame clonotypes and omits some of them. Altogether more than 90,000 clones are present, 67% being singletons, with the ten largest covering roughly 40%. Material: memory CD8+ T cells sorted from blood. The source is a man between 25 and 39 years old in good health. The CDR3 runs from the conserved cysteine through the conserved F or W. The order of the fields is D gene, CDR3 length, V gene, clone size, J gene, CDR3 protein, CDR3 DNA. D genes are given only for firm matches. Expanded clones get a size class; other rows say once, few or many, or leave the size out.

D: NA; length: 16; V: TRBV4-1; size: few; J: TRBJ1-5; CDR3: CASSQAPFSGNQPQHF; DNA: TGCGCCAGCAGCCAAGCTCCCTTTTCTGGCAATCAGCCCCAGCATTTT
D: NA; length: 13; V: TRBV5-6; size: NA; J: TRBJ1-5; CDR3: CASSAQVNQPQHF; DNA: TGTGCCAGCAGCGCACAGGTTAATCAGCCCCAGCATTTT
D: TRBD1; length: 16; V: TRBV27; size: NA; J: TRBJ2-3; CDR3: CASSPRDRSRTDTQYF; DNA: TGTGCCAGCAGTCCACGGGACAGGAGTCGCACAGATACGCAGTATTTT
D: TRBD2; length: 18; V: TRBV10-3; size: NA; J: TRBJ2-3; CDR3: CAIRPTLAGGRVTDTQYF; DNA: TGTGCCATCAGACCCACGCTGGCGGGAGGGCGAGTCACAGATACGCAGTATTTT
D: NA; length: 15; V: TRBV4-1; size: NA; J: TRBJ2-7; CDR3: CASSQEAARAYEQYF; DNA: TGCGCCAGCAGCCAAGAGGCGGCCCGGGCCTACGAGCAGTACTTC
D: TRBD1; length: 14; V: TRBV4-3; size: NA; J: TRBJ1-2; CDR3: CASSRGTGDYGYTF; DNA: TGCGCCAGCAGCCGAGGGACAGGGGACTATGGCTACACCTTC
D: TRBD1; length: 17; V: TRBV18; size: many; J: TRBJ2-3; CDR3: CASSPPTGGRRTDTQYF; DNA: TGTGCCAGCTCACCACCGACAGGGGGTAGGCGCACAGATACGCAGTATTTT
D: NA; length: 16; V: TRBV4-1; size: NA; J: TRBJ2-3; CDR3: CASSPSGLERTDTQYF; DNA: TGCGCCAGCAGCCCATCGGGCCTTGAACGCACAGATACGCAGTATTTT
D: TRBD2; length: 18; V: TRBV28; size: NA; J: TRBJ2-7; CDR3: CASSLVSSGRAVTYEQYF; DNA: TGTGCCAGCAGTTTGGTTAGTAGCGGGAGGGCCGTTACTTACGAGCAGTACTTC
D: NA; length: 14; V: TRBV5-6; size: NA; J: TRBJ2-1; CDR3: CASSLNLIRTEQFF; DNA: TGTGCCAGCAGCTTGAACCTAATAAGGACTGAGCAGTTCTTC
D: NA; length: 14; V: TRBV2; size: NA; J: TRBJ2-2; CDR3: CASSEIAGDGELFF; DNA: TGTGCCAGCAGTGAAATTGCAGGGGACGGGGAGCTGTTTTTT
D: NA; length: 16; V: TRBV9; size: NA; J: TRBJ2-2; CDR3: CASSVVDSVGTGELFF; DNA: TGTGCCAGCAGCGTAGTGGACTCTGTGGGCACCGGGGAGCTGTTTTTT
D: TRBD2; length: 16; V: TRBV11-3; size: NA; J: TRBJ2-1; CDR3: CASSLGEAGVGNEQFF; DNA: TGTGCCAGCAGCTTAGGAGAGGCGGGAGTAGGCAATGAGCAGTTCTTC
D: TRBD1; length: 15; V: TRBV4-1; size: NA; J: TRBJ1-1; CDR3: CASSPGQGLNTEAFF; DNA: TGCGCCAGCAGCCCCGGACAGGGGCTGAACACTGAAGCTTTCTTT
D: NA; length: 13; V: TRBV28; size: few; J: TRBJ2-2; CDR3: CASNGGIAGELFF; DNA: TGTGCCAGCAACGGGGGAATCGCCGGGGAGCTGTTTTTT
D: NA; length: 17; V: TRBV29-1; size: NA; J: TRBJ1-1; CDR3: CSVEDWGTDSLNTEAFF; DNA: TGCAGCGTTGAAGATTGGGGGACGGATTCCCTGAACACTGAAGCTTTCTTT
D: NA; length: 13; V: TRBV5-6; size: NA; J: TRBJ2-1; CDR3: CASSLASGDEQFF; DNA: TGTGCCAGCAGCTTGGCCTCGGGGGATGAGCAGTTCTTC
D: NA; length: 13; V: TRBV4-3; size: few; J: TRBJ2-7; CDR3: CASSQESSYEQYF; DNA: TGCGCCAGCAGCCAAGAATCGAGCTACGAGCAGTACTTC
D: NA; length: 16; V: TRBV7-3; size: NA; J: TRBJ2-1; CDR3: CASSKRAGTGYNEQFF; DNA: TGTGCCAGCAGCAAGAGAGCAGGGACGGGATACAATGAGCAGTTCTTC
D: NA; length: 15; V: TRBV9; size: NA; J: TRBJ1-1; CDR3: CASSPMWGGNTEAFF; DNA: TGTGCCAGCAGCCCGATGTGGGGCGGGAACACTGAAGCTTTCTTT
D: NA; length: 15; V: TRBV5-5; size: NA; J: TRBJ2-1; CDR3: CASIGRLGGRNEQFF; DNA: TGTGCCAGCATTGGGCGGCTAGGGGGACGCAATGAGCAGTTCTTC
D: NA; length: 15; V: TRBV6-6; size: NA; J: TRBJ2-7; CDR3: CASSPTGIGSYEQYF; DNA: TGTGCCAGCAGTCCTACAGGGATCGGCTCCTACGAGCAGTACTTC
D: TRBD1; length: 13; V: TRBV11-2; size: NA; J: TRBJ1-5; CDR3: CASSYRGNQPQHF; DNA: TGTGCCAGCAGCTACAGGGGTAATCAGCCCCAGCATTTT
D: NA; length: 15; V: TRBV9; size: NA; J: TRBJ2-7; CDR3: CASSVEPEANYEQYF; DNA: TGTGCCAGCAGCGTAGAACCTGAAGCAAACTACGAGCAGTACTTC
D: NA; length: 15; V: TRBV5-4; size: few; J: TRBJ2-5; CDR3: CASSLDRGRGKTQYF; DNA: TGTGCCAGCAGCTTGGATCGAGGCAGGGGTAAGACCCAGTACTTC
D: NA; length: 14; V: TRBV28; size: few; J: TRBJ1-2; CDR3: CASSSLGANYGYTF; DNA: TGTGCCAGCAGTTCCCTTGGGGCGAACTATGGCTACACCTTC
D: NA; length: 11; V: TRBV6-6; size: NA; J: TRBJ2-7; CDR3: CATLVAYEQYF; DNA: TGTGCCACACTTGTCGCGTACGAGCAGTACTTC
D: NA; length: 17; V: TRBV4-1; size: NA; J: TRBJ2-6; CDR3: CASSQHPGLSGANVLTF; DNA: TGCGCCAGCAGCCAACACCCAGGTTTATCTGGGGCCAACGTCCTGACTTTC
D: TRBD2; length: 19; V: TRBV15; size: once; J: TRBJ2-2; CDR3: CATVGTSGRLSLNTGELFF; DNA: TGTGCCACCGTTGGGACTAGCGGGAGGCTTTCCTTGAACACCGGGGAGCTGTTTTTT
D: TRBD2; length: 15; V: TRBV19; size: NA; J: TRBJ2-1; CDR3: CASSRLAGPHNEQFF; DNA: TGTGCCAGTAGTAGACTAGCGGGACCTCATAATGAGCAGTTCTTC
D: NA; length: 16; V: TRBV6-6; size: few; J: TRBJ2-7; CDR3: CASSYSGGVSSYEQYF; DNA: TGTGCCAGCAGTTACTCTGGCGGGGTGAGCTCCTACGAGCAGTACTTC
D: TRBD2; length: 18; V: TRBV11-2; size: NA; J: TRBJ2-4; CDR3: CASSFMPRGDWKGNIQYF; DNA: TGTGCCAGCAGCTTTATGCCTCGGGGGGACTGGAAGGGAAACATTCAGTACTTC
D: NA; length: 14; V: TRBV7-9; size: NA; J: TRBJ1-1; CDR3: CASSLGGGSTEAFF; DNA: TGTGCCAGCAGCTTAGGGGGAGGTAGCACTGAAGCTTTCTTT
D: NA; length: 13; V: TRBV19; size: few; J: TRBJ1-1; CDR3: CASSIGPKTEAFF; DNA: TGTGCCAGTAGTATTGGCCCGAAGACTGAAGCTTTCTTT
D: NA; length: 13; V: TRBV2; size: NA; J: TRBJ1-1; CDR3: CASSEWVGTEAFF; DNA: TGTGCCAGCAGTGAATGGGTAGGCACTGAAGCTTTCTTT
D: TRBD2; length: 16; V: TRBV4-1; size: NA; J: TRBJ2-3; CDR3: CASSRTRLAGGDTQYF; DNA: TGCGCCAGCAGCCGAACTAGGCTAGCGGGAGGAGATACGCAGTATTTT
D: TRBD2; length: 15; V: TRBV4-1; size: NA; J: TRBJ2-1; CDR3: CASSQGTSGKNEQFF; DNA: TGCGCCAGCAGCCAAGGGACTAGCGGGAAGAATGAGCAGTTCTTC
D: TRBD1; length: 14; V: TRBV28; size: NA; J: TRBJ1-2; CDR3: CASSSPDRVKGYTF; DNA: TGTGCCAGCAGTTCGCCGGACAGGGTGAAAGGCTACACCTTC
D: TRBD2; length: 14; V: TRBV11-3; size: NA; J: TRBJ2-1; CDR3: CASSPGGPYNEQFF; DNA: TGTGCCAGCAGCCCGGGGGGACCCTACAATGAGCAGTTCTTC
D: TRBD1; length: 14; V: TRBV5-1; size: NA; J: TRBJ2-2; CDR3: CASSRDRPSGELFF; DNA: TGCGCCAGCAGCCGGGACAGACCTTCCGGGGAGCTGTTTTTT
D: NA; length: 14; V: TRBV11-2; size: NA; J: TRBJ2-1; CDR3: CASSLESSRGEQFF; DNA: TGTGCCAGCAGCTTAGAATCCTCCCGGGGGGAGCAGTTCTTC
D: NA; length: 15; V: TRBV7-6; size: NA; J: TRBJ1-1; CDR3: CASSPSLGENTEAFF; DNA: TGTGCCAGCAGCCCTTCCTTGGGGGAGAACACTGAAGCTTTCTTT
D: TRBD1; length: 14; V: TRBV13; size: NA; J: TRBJ2-7; CDR3: CASSAHRGGYEQYF; DNA: TGTGCCAGCAGCGCGCACAGGGGTGGGTACGAGCAGTACTTC
D: NA; length: 14; V: TRBV9; size: NA; J: TRBJ2-1; CDR3: CASSVGHRDNEQFF; DNA: TGTGCCAGCAGCGTAGGGCACAGGGACAATGAGCAGTTCTTC
D: NA; length: 12; V: TRBV7-9; size: many; J: TRBJ1-2; CDR3: CASSQTGVGYTF; DNA: TGTGCCAGCAGCCAAACCGGAGTAGGCTACACCTTC
D: NA; length: 17; V: TRBV27; size: once; J: TRBJ2-1; CDR3: CASVGGVHSQGRDEQFF; DNA: TGTGCCAGCGTGGGGGGTGTTCATAGCCAGGGGAGGGATGAGCAGTTCTTC
D: TRBD1; length: 16; V: TRBV14; size: NA; J: TRBJ2-1; CDR3: CASSLTGAVSYNEQFF; DNA: TGTGCCAGCAGCCTAACAGGGGCGGTGTCCTACAATGAGCAGTTCTTC
D: NA; length: 13; V: TRBV9; size: few; J: TRBJ2-7; CDR3: CASSVGGKNEQYF; DNA: TGTGCCAGCAGCGTAGGAGGAAAAAACGAGCAGTACTTC
D: TRBD2; length: 13; V: TRBV14; size: NA; J: TRBJ2-1; CDR3: CASRGRENNEQFF; DNA: TGTGCCAGCCGTGGGAGGGAGAACAATGAGCAGTTCTTC
D: TRBD1; length: 15; V: TRBV2; size: NA; J: TRBJ2-3; CDR3: CASSATGPSADTQYF; DNA: TGTGCCAGCAGTGCGACAGGGCCCTCCGCAGATACGCAGTATTTT
D: NA; length: 14; V: TRBV10-3; size: NA; J: TRBJ2-7; CDR3: CATKKPGHNYEQYF; DNA: TGTGCCACCAAAAAACCGGGACACAATTACGAGCAGTACTTC
D: TRBD2; length: 13; V: TRBV29-1; size: once; J: TRBJ2-5; CDR3: CSGNLAEKETQYF; DNA: TGCAGCGGCAATCTAGCGGAGAAAGAGACCCAGTACTTC
D: NA; length: 13; V: TRBV28; size: few; J: TRBJ1-2; CDR3: CASSPQGTYGYTF; DNA: TGTGCCAGCAGCCCCCAGGGGACCTATGGCTACACCTTC
D: NA; length: 12; V: TRBV30; size: NA; J: TRBJ2-1; CDR3: CAWSVATDEQFF; DNA: TGTGCCTGGAGTGTAGCAACGGATGAGCAGTTCTTC